A single sample gave rise to the 12 T cell receptor beta chains below, sequenced in a study of T cell therapy after organ transplantation. TCRdb's table, derived via immunoSEQ multiplex PCR, lists solely in-frame clones and lacks some. This sample has roughly 48,000 clones, with around 93% found just once. No antigen has been assigned to these receptors. The material sequenced was CD8+ T cells from blood, taken before autologous CMV-specific T cell therapy. These receptors were taken from a human patient who had received a solid organ transplant and had CMV disease.

This sequence joins TRBV23-1 and TRBJ2-1; TRBD1 is a possible D gene (6 bases). TRBV23-1 has ORF status, its function being uncertain. The CDR3 covers 17 residues. Trimming stripped 5 bases from V and 0 bases from J, with 17 bases between. The DNA for the CDR3 is TGCGCCAGCAGTTTAGCTGGGGGCGGCCCCTCCTACAATGAGCAGTTCTTC. This sequence encodes CASSLAGGGPSYNEQFF.

This clone was detected only once. The chain couples TRBV7-6 to TRBJ2-1, with TRBD2 identical over 7 bases. Germline CDR1 reads SGHVS; CDR2 reads FNYEAQ. V shed 3 bases, J shed 7 bases, and the junction held 12 bases outside the gene matches. There are 16 residues in the CDR3. CDR3 protein: CASSFGGGFLVNEQFF. The DNA of the CDR3 is TGTGCCAGCAGCTTTGGGGGAGGGTTCCTCGTAAATGAGCAGTTCTTC. Using reference TRBV7-6 and TRBJ2-1 for the parts outside the CDR3, the full variable domain is GAGVSQSPRYKVTKRGQDVALRCDPISGHVSLYWYRQALGQGPEFLTYFNYEAQQDKSGLPNDRFSAERPEGSISTLTIQRTEQRDSAMYRCASSFGGGFLVNEQFFGPGTRLTVL.

This chain joins TRBV10-3 and TRBJ2-5, with D maybe TRBD2 (5 bases). This CDR3 is built from 13 residues. From germline, CDR1 is ENHRY and CDR2 SYGVKD. V was shortened by 7 bases and J by 4 bases, with 13 bases between the two germline ends. The DNA for the CDR3 is TGTGCCATCACGTCGGGGATGGGAGAGACCCAGTACTTC. This codes for CAITSGMGETQYF.

The gene calls are TRBV6-5 and TRBJ2-7; D not certain. The germline V gene encodes CDR1 MNHEY and CDR2 SVGAGI. This CDR3 has 13 amino acids. V was trimmed by 2 bases and J by 5 bases, leaving 10 bases between them. CDR3 in DNA: TGTGCCAGCAGTTACCTTCCAGCCCACGAGCAGTACTTC. Amino acids: CASSYLPAHEQYF.

The chain couples TRBV29-1 to TRBJ2-3, with 8 bases fitting TRBD2. This CDR3 spans 16 amino acids. Losses at the gene ends were 6 bases for V and 4 bases for J; bases not matched to a gene: 15. Germline V gene data show CDR1 as SQVTM and CDR2 as ANQGSEA. CDR3 coding DNA: TGCAGCGTCTCCGCACCTAGCGGGCGGAGGGCAGATACGCAGTATTTT. The encoded protein is CSVSAPSGRRADTQYF.

This chain joins TRBV13 and TRBJ2-1; 8 bases map to TRBD2. The CDR3 length is 15 residues. With V trimmed by 3 bases and J by 9 bases, 10 bases remained unmatched. In germline, CDR1 is PRHDT, CDR2 FYEKMQ (reference sequence). The CDR3 loop reads CASSFTGGPSSEQFF. In DNA, the CDR3 is TGTGCCAGCAGCTTTACGGGAGGGCCGTCGAGTGAGCAGTTCTTC.

By share of the sample, this clone is medium-sized. This sequence joins TRBV29-1 and TRBJ2-1; D is ambiguous. The CDR3 runs 12 residues. Trimming shortened V by 3 bases and J by 6 bases, and 9 bases separated the two germline ends. The germline gives CDR1 SQVTM, CDR2 ANQGSEA. The CDR3 protein is CSVDFRANEQFF. For the CDR3, the DNA is TGCAGCGTTGATTTCCGGGCCAATGAGCAGTTCTTC.

The gene calls are TRBV15 and TRBJ1-2, with D possibly TRBD1 on 6 matching bases. This CDR3 comprises 13 residues. CDR1 and CDR2 (germline): LNHNV, YYDKDF (reference sequence). V shed 1 base and J shed 7 bases, with 10 bases lying between them. CDR3 in amino acids: CATSRGEDSGYTF. CDR3 sequence (DNA): TGTGCCACCAGCAGAGGAGAGGACAGTGGCTACACCTTC. Combining the CDR3 with reference TRBV15 and TRBJ1-2 gives the whole variable domain DAMVIQNPRYQVTQFGKPVTLSCSQTLNHNVMYWYQQKSSQAPKLLFHYYDKDFNNEADTPDNFQSRRPNTSFCFLDIRSPGLGDTAMYLCATSRGEDSGYTFGSGTRLTVV.

This sequence joins TRBV9 and TRBJ2-5, with D possibly TRBD1 on 5 matching bases. V was trimmed by 0 bases and J by 4 bases, leaving 16 bases between them. Germline V CDR1 and CDR2: SGDLS, YYNGEE. CDR3 length: 16 residues. CDR3 region: CASSVVGRVSTETQYF. The CDR3 DNA reads as TGTGCCAGCAGCGTAGTTGGCAGGGTTTCAACAGAGACCCAGTACTTC.

This clone occurred a few times. The chain is built from TRBV27 and TRBJ1-2, with 7 bases lining up with TRBD1. Germline CDR1 reads MNHEY; CDR2 reads SMNVEV (reference sequence). The J segment lost 7 bases and the V segment lost 0 bases, leaving 5 bases of the junction unmatched. This CDR3 is 14 amino acids long. CDR3 nucleotides: TGTGCCAGCAGTTTATCGGGCGCAGGGGGTGGCTACACCTTC. It codes for CASSLSGAGGGYTF.

This chain connects TRBV7-6 to TRBJ2-1; the D is unclear. This CDR3 contains 14 residues. Germline lookup yields CDR1 SGHVS and CDR2 FNYEAQ. Trimming left V 2 bases short and J 7 bases short, with 12 bases between. This chain's CDR3 is CASSLTVVENEQFF. The DNA of the CDR3 is TGTGCCAGCAGCTTAACCGTAGTAGAGAATGAGCAGTTCTTC.

This chain uses TRBV27 with TRBJ2-1; D may match TRBD1 or TRBD2 (5 bases each). V was trimmed by 1 base and J by 3 bases, leaving 7 bases between them. This CDR3 is 14 amino acids long. CDR1 is MNHEY, CDR2 SMNVEV, per germline (reference sequence). The CDR3 nucleotides read TGTGCCAGCAGTTTATTGGGGGACTACAATGAGCAGTTCTTC. It yields the protein CASSLLGDYNEQFF.